A selection of T cell receptor beta chains follows, all from one sample in a study of beta chain features in type 1 diabetes. Profiled with immunoSEQ multiplex PCR; TCRdb holds only in-frame clones, not every one. The sample lists under 250,000 clones, roughly 13% occurring once. The sequenced sample was naive CD4+ T cells from blood. These TCRs come from a woman in her thirties or forties in good health. CDR3s include the opening cysteine and the closing phenylalanine or tryptophan. Fields, in order: J gene, V gene, D gene, clone size, CDR3 DNA, CDR3 protein. D genes are given only for firm matches. For some rows the clone size is stated as once, few or many, or as a class when expanded; others skip it.

>TRBJ2-2|TRBV9|TRBD2|NA
TGTGCCAGCAGCGTAGCCCTAGCGGGGGGCCGAAATCTCCCCGGGGAGCTGTTTTTT
CASSVALAGGRNLPGELFF
>TRBJ2-7|TRBV5-6|TRBD1|few
TGTGCCAGCAGCTTGGTTGGCAGGGGGCCGGACGAGCAGTACTTC
CASSLVGRGPDEQYF
>TRBJ2-1|TRBV7-2|TRBD2|few
TGTGCCAGCAGCTTGATGAGCGGGGGGTTCAATGAGCAGTTCTTC
CASSLMSGGFNEQFF
>TRBJ2-7|TRBV29-1|TRBD1|NA
TGCAGCGTCGGACAGGCGACCTACGAGCAGTACTTC
CSVGQATYEQYF
>TRBJ1-6|TRBV4-1|TRBD1|NA
TGCGCCAGCAGCCAAGAGGGGACAGGGGGCGATTCACCCCTCCACTTT
CASSQEGTGGDSPLHF
>TRBJ2-7|TRBV6-1|NA|few
TGTGCCAGCAGGGAAGTCCCAGGGGGGTCCTACGAGCAGTACTTC
CASREVPGGSYEQYF
>TRBJ2-7|TRBV27|NA|many
TGTGCCAGCAGTTTTCGAGGGTACGAGCAGTACTTC
CASSFRGYEQYF
>TRBJ2-3|TRBV5-1|TRBD1|NA
TGCGCCAGCAGTAGGGACAGGCGAGATACGCAGTATTTT
CASSRDRRDTQYF
>TRBJ2-2|TRBV9|TRBD2|NA
TGTGCCTCTGGCCGGACTAGCGATATCTCCGGGGAGCTGTTTTTT
CASGRTSDISGELFF
>TRBJ2-3|TRBV2|TRBD2|NA
TGTGCCAGCAGTGTACCAGCGGGGGGCACAGATACGCAGTATTTT
CASSVPAGGTDTQYF
>TRBJ2-6|TRBV14|NA|few
TGTGCCAGCAGCCAAGGGAGCGGGGCCAACGTCCTGACTTTC
CASSQGSGANVLTF
>TRBJ1-2|TRBV19|TRBD1|few
TGTGCCAGTAGTCCACAGGGGGGATATGGCTACACCTTC
CASSPQGGYGYTF
>TRBJ2-1|TRBV19|NA|few
TGTGCCAGTAGTGGGACAAACATCTACAATGAGCAGTTCTTC
CASSGTNIYNEQFF
>TRBJ2-3|TRBV2|TRBD1|NA
TGTGCCAGCAGGGTTGGACAGGGCACAGATACGCAGTATTTT
CASRVGQGTDTQYF
>TRBJ2-3|TRBV7-2|NA|NA
TGTGCCAGCAGCTCCGGACTGGGCCGGACGCAGTATTTT
CASSSGLGRTQYF
>TRBJ2-5|TRBV6-5|NA|few
TGTGCCAGCAGTTATGGACAGCTCCAAGAGACCCAGTACTTC
CASSYGQLQETQYF
>TRBJ2-3|TRBV5-1|TRBD2|few
TGCGCCAGCAGCTGGGACCTCGAGCGGGGGGCTATCACAGATACGCAGTATTTT
CASSWDLERGAITDTQYF
>TRBJ1-5|TRBV18|TRBD1|NA
TGTGCCAGCTCAAGATATCCGGGACAGGGAAGCAATCAGCCCCAGCATTTT
CASSRYPGQGSNQPQHF
>TRBJ2-2|TRBV7-6|TRBD1|NA
TGTGCCAGCAGCACACAGGGGGCCCTCACCGGGGAGCTGTTTTTT
CASSTQGALTGELFF
>TRBJ2-3|TRBV9|NA|NA
TGTGCCAGCAGCCCTACCTTATCTAGCACAGATACGCAGTATTTT
CASSPTLSSTDTQYF
>TRBJ2-5|TRBV2|TRBD2|few
TGTGCCAGCGGGACTACCCAAGAGACCCAGTACTTC
CASGTTQETQYF
>TRBJ1-2|TRBV27|TRBD1|NA
TGTGCCAGCAGTACCGGACAGGGGTGGAACGGCTACACCTTC
CASSTGQGWNGYTF
>TRBJ1-1|TRBV19|NA|NA
TGTGCCAGTAGTTTGAGACAGAGAGAAGCTTTCTTT
CASSLRQREAFF
>TRBJ2-1|TRBV11-3|NA|NA
TGTGCCAGCAGCCCATTTGGGGGGAAGGATGAGCAGTTCTTC
CASSPFGGKDEQFF
>TRBJ2-4|TRBV10-3|NA|few
TGTGCCATCAGTGAGCTTGGGGGGGGCCCGGCCAAAAACATTCAGTACTTC
CAISELGGGPAKNIQYF